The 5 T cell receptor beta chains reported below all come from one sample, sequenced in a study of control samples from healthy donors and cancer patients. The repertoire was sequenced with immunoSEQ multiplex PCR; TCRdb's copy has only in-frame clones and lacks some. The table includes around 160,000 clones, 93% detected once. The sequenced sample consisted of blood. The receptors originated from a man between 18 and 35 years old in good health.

The CDR3 sequence: CATSRSGGEGETQYF. The CDR3 DNA reads as TGTGCCACCAGCAGGAGCGGGGGGGAGGGAGAGACCCAGTACTTC. This rearrangement joins TRBV15 to TRBJ2-5, with 10 bases matching TRBD2. The CDR3 is made up of 15 amino acids. V lost 3 bases to trimming and J lost 4 bases; unmatched junction nucleotides: 5. From germline, CDR1 is LNHNV and CDR2 YYDKDF (reference sequence).

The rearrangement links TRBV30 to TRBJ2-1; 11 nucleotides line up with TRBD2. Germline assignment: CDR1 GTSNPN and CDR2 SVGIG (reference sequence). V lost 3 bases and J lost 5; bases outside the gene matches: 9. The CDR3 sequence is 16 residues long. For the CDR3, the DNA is TGTGCCTGGAGCTCCCAACTAGCGGGGGCTAACAATGAGCAGTTCTTC. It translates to CAWSSQLAGANNEQFF.

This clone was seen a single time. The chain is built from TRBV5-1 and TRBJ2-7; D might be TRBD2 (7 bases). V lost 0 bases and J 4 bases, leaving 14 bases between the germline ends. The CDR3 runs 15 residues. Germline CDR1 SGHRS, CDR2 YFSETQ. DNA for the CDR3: TGCGCCAGCAGCTTGGCGGGGAGGGGGATTTACGAGCAGTACTTC. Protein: CASSLAGRGIYEQYF.

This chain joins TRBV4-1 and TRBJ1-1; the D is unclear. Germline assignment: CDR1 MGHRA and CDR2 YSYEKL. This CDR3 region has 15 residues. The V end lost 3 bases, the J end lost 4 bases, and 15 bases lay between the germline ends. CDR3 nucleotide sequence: TGCGCCAGCAGCCACCCCCACGGGAGCCCCACTGAAGCTTTCTTT. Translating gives CASSHPHGSPTEAFF.

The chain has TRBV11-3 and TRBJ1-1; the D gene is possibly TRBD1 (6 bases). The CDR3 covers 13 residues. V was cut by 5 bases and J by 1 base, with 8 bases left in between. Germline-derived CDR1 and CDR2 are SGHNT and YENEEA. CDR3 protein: CASSRTANTEAFF. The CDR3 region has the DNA TGTGCCAGCAGCCGGACAGCGAACACTGAAGCTTTCTTT.